This T cell receptor (beta chain) was captured by sequencing in a study of cytomegalovirus exposure and HLA in healthy donors. The study's findings and limits: As was reported, the HLA-A and HLA-B alleles of most subjects were accurately predicted from TCR beta sequences. A later analysis reported that several of the most significant clusters appeared to be linked to common viral pathogens, among them Epstein-Barr virus. Some V segments could not be told apart, so they were left out, TRBV6-2 and TRBV6-3 among them. Three of the chains that were CMV-associated were confirmed in vitro to be specific for CMV antigens.

Primers: 60 Vbeta forward and 13 Jbeta reverse. Here immunoSEQ multiplex PCR was the method, and the copy in TCRdb shows in-frame clones only, minus some. The table records about 85,000 clones, approximately 80% of them present only once. The CDR3 totals 14 residues. Looked up from germline, CDR1 is SEHNR and CDR2 is FQNEAQ (reference sequence). Trimming left V 4 bases short and J 6 bases short, with 13 bases between. This clone has just one count. Its antigen is still unknown. Material: PBMCs. The V and J genes are TRBV7-9 and TRBJ2-1, with D uncertain. This TCR derives from a woman aged 50 to 65 in good health and CMV-seropositive. CDR3 nucleotides: TGTGCCAGCAGCTCGAGGTCGTCGACCAATGAGCAGTTCTTC. It codes for CASSSRSSTNEQFF.